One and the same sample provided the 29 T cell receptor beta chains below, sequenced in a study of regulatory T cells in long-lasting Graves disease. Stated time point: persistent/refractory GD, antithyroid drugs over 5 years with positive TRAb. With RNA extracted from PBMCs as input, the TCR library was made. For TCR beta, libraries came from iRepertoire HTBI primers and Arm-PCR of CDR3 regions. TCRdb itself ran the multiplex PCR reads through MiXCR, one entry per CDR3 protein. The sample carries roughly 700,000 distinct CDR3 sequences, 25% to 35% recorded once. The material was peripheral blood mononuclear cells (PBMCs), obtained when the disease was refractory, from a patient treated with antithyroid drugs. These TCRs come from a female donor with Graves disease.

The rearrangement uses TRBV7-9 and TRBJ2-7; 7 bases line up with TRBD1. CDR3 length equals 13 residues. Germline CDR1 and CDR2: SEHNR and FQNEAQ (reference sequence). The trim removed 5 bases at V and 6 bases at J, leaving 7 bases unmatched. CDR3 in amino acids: CASSLPDRSEQYF. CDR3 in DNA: TGTGCCAGCAGCCTTCCGGACAGGTCCGAGCAGTACTTC.

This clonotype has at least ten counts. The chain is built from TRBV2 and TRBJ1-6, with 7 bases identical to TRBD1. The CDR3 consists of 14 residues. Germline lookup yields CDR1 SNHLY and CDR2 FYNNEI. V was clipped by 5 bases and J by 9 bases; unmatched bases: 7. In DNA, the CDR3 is TGTGCCAGCAGTTCCGGGACAGTATTTTCACCCCTCCACTTT. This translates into CASSSGTVFSPLHF.

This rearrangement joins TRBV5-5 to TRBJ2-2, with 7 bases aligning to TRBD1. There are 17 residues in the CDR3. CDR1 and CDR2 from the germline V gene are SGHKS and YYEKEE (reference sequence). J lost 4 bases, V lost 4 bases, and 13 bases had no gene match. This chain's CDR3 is CASSQAPRDSRTGELFF. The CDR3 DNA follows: TGTGCCAGCAGCCAAGCCCCCAGGGACAGCCGCACCGGGGAGCTGTTTTTT.

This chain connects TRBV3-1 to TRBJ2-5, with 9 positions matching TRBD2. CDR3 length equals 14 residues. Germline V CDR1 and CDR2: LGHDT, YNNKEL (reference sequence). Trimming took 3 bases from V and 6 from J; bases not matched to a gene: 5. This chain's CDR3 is CASSHISGRKTQYF. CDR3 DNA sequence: TGTGCCAGCAGCCACATTAGCGGGAGAAAGACCCAGTACTTC.

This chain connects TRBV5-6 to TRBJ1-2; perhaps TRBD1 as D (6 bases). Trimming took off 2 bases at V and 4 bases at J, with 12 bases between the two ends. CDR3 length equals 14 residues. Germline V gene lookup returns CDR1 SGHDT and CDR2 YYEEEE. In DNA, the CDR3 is TGTGCCAGCAGCTTCAAAGACAGGCTCTATGGCTACACCTTC. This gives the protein CASSFKDRLYGYTF.

The chain's CDR3 is CSVVAGGFTEAFF. The CDR3 coding sequence is TGCAGCGTTGTGGCAGGGGGTTTCACTGAAGCTTTCTTT. The chain joins TRBV29-1 to TRBJ1-1, with TRBD1 matching 7 bases. The CDR3 totals 13 residues. After removal of 4 bases from V and 4 bases from J, the junction contained 6 bases not matched to a gene. Per the germline V gene, CDR1 is SQVTM and CDR2 is ANQGSEA.

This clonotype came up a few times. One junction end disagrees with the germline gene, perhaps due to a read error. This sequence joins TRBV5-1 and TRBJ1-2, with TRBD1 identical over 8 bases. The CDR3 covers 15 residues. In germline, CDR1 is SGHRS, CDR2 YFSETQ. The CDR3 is CASSLGGTGDYGYTF. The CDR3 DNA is TGTGCCAGCAGCTTGGGTGGGACAGGCGATTATGGCTACACCTTC.

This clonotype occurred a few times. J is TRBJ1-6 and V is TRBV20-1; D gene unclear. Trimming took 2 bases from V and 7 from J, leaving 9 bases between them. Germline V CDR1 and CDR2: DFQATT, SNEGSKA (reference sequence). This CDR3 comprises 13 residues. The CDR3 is CSARQEGNSPLHF. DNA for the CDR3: TGCAGTGCTAGACAGGAGGGCAATTCACCCCTCCACTTT.

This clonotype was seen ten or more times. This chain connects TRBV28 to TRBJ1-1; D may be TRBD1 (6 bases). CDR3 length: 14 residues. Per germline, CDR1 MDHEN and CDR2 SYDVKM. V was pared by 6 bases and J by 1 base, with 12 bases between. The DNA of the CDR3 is TGTGCCAGCAGCAACGGGGGGCAGAACACTGAAGCTTTCTTT. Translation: CASSNGGQNTEAFF.

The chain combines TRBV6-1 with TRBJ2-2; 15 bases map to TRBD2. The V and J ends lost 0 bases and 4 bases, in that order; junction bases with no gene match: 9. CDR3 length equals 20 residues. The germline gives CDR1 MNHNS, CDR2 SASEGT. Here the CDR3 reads CASSEAGGLAGGFTTGELFF. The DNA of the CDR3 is TGTGCCAGCAGTGAAGCTGGGGGACTAGCGGGAGGCTTTACCACCGGGGAGCTGTTTTTT.

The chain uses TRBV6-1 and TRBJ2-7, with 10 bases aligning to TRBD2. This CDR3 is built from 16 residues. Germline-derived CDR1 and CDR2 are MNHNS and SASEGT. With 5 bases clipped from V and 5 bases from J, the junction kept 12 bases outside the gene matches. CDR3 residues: CASSPYLAGVFDEQYF. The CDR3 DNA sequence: TGTGCCAGCAGTCCCTACCTAGCGGGAGTCTTTGACGAGCAGTACTTC.

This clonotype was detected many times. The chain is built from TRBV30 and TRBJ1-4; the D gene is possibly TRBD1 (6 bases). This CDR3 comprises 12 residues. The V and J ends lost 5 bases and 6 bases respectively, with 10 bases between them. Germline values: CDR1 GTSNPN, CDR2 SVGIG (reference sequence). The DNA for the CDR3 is TGTGCCTGGGGACAGTCGGATGAAAAACTGTTTTTT. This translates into CAWGQSDEKLFF. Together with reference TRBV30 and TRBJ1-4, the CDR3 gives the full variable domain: SQTIHQWPATLVQPVGSPLSLECTVEGTSNPNLYWYRQAAGRGLQLLFYSVGIGQISSEVPQNLSASRPQDRQFILSSKKLLLSDSGFYLCAWGQSDEKLFFGSGTQLSVL.

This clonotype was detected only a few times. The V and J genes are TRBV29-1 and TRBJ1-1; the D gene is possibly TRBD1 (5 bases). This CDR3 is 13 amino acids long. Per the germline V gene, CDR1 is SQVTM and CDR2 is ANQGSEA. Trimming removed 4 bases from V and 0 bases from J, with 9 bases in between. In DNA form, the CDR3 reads TGCAGCGTTGGGGGGAGTATGAACACTGAAGCTTTCTTT. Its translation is CSVGGSMNTEAFF.

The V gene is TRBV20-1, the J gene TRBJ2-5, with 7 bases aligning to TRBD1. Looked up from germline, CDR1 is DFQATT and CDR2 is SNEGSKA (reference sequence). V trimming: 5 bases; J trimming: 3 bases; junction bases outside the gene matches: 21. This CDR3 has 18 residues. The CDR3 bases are TGCAGTGCTGCAAACATAGGGGTACAGGGACAGAAGAAAGAGACCCAGTACTTC. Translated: CSAANIGVQGQKKETQYF.

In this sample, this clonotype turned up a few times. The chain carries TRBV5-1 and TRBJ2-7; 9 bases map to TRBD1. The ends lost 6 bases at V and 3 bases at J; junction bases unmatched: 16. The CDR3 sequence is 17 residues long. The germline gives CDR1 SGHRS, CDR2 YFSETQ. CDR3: CASNQLSPGQGNYEQYF. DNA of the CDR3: TGCGCCAGCAACCAACTCTCGCCGGGACAGGGTAACTACGAGCAGTACTTC.

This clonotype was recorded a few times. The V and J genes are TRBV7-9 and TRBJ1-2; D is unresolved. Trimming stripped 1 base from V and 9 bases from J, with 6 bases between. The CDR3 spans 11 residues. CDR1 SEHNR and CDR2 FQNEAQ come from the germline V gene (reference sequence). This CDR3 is CASSLEASYTF. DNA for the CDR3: TGTGCCAGCAGCTTAGAGGCCAGCTACACCTTC. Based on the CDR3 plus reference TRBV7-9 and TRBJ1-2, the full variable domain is DTGVSQNPRHKITKRGQNVTFRCDPISEHNRLYWYRQTLGQGPEFLTYFQNEAQLEKSRLLSDRFSAERPKGSFSTLEIQRTEQGDSAMYLCASSLEASYTFGSGTRLTVV.

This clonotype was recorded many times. The CDR3 bases are TGTGCCAGCAGTCGACGACAGGGGCCCAATTCACCCCTCCACTTT. Amino acids: CASSRRQGPNSPLHF. The gene calls are TRBV28 and TRBJ1-6, with 8 nucleotides matching TRBD1. After removal of 5 bases from V and 7 bases from J, the junction contained 7 bases not matched to a gene. CDR1 and CDR2 from the germline V gene are MDHEN and SYDVKM. The CDR3 runs to 15 residues.

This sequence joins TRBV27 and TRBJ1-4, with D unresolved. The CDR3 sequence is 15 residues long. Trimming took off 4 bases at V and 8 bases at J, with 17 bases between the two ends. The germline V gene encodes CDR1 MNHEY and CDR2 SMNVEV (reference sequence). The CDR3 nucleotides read TGTGCCAGCAGTTGGGGTGAGGTCCGAGGCGAAAAACTGTTTTTT. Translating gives CASSWGEVRGEKLFF.

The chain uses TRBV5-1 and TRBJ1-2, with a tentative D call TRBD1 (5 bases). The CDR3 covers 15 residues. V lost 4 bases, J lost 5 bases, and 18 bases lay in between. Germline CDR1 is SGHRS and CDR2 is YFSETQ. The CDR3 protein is CASSMDIKTAYGYTF. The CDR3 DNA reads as TGCGCCAGCAGCATGGATATAAAGACAGCGTATGGCTACACCTTC. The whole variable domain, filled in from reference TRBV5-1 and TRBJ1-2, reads KAGVTQTPRYLIKTRGQQVTLSCSPISGHRSVSWYQQTPGQGLQFLFEYFSETQRNKGNFPGRFSGRQFSNSRSEMNVSTLELGDSALYLCASSMDIKTAYGYTFGSGTRLTVV.

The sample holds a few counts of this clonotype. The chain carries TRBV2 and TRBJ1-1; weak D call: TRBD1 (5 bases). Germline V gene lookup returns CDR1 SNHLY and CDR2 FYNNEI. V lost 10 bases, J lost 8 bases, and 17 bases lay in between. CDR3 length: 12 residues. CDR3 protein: CAISGTRLEAFF. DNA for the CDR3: TGTGCCATCTCCGGGACGAGACTAGAAGCTTTCTTT.

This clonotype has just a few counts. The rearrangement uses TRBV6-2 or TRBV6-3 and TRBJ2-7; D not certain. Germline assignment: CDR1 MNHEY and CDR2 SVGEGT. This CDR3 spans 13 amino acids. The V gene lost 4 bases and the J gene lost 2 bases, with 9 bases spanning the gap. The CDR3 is CASSSPGAYEQYF. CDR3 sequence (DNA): TGTGCCAGCAGTTCCCCAGGAGCCTACGAGCAGTACTTC.

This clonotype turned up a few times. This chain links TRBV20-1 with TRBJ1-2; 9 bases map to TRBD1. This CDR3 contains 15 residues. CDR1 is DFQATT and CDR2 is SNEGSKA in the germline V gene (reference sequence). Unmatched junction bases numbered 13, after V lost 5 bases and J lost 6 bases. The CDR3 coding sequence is TGCAGTGCTCCAACCCAGGGACAGGGTTTGGATGGCTACACCTTC. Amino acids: CSAPTQGQGLDGYTF.

The CDR3 coding sequence is TGTGCCAGCAGACCTAGACGGGCCTACGAGCAGTACTTC. It codes for CASRPRRAYEQYF. V gene TRBV2 combines with J gene TRBJ2-7; D gene ambiguous. CDR3 length: 13 residues. The germline V gene has CDR1 SNHLY and CDR2 FYNNEI. With 6 bases removed from V and 2 bases from J, the gap between germline ends came to 11 bases.

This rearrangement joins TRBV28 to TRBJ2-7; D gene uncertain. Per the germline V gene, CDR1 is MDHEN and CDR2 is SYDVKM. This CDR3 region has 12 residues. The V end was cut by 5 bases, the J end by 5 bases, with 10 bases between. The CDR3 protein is CASSMPGHEQYF. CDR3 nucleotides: TGTGCCAGCAGTATGCCCGGGCACGAGCAGTACTTC.

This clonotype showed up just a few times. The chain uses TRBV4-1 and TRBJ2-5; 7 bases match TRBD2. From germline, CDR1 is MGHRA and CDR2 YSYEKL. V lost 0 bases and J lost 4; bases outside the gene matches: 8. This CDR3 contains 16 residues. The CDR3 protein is CASSQDGRREPETQYF. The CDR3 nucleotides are TGCGCCAGCAGCCAAGACGGACGGCGGGAGCCAGAGACCCAGTACTTC.

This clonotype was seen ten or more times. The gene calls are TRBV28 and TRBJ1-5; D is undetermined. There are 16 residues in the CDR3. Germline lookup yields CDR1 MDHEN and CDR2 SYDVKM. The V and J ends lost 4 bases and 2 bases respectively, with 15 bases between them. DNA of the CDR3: TGTGCCAGCAGTTCCCTCCTCGGAAAGGGCAATCAGCCCCAGCATTTT. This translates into CASSSLLGKGNQPQHF.

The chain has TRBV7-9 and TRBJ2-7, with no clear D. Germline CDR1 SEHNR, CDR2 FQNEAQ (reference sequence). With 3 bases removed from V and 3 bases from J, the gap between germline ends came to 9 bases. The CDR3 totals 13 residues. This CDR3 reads CASSLELGYEQYF. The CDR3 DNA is TGTGCCAGCAGCTTGGAGCTAGGCTACGAGCAGTACTTC.

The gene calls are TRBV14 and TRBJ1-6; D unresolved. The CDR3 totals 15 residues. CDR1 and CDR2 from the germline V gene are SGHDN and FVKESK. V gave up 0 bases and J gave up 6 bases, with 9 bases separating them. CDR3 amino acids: CASSQEGSRNSPLHF. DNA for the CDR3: TGTGCCAGCAGCCAAGAAGGCAGCCGTAATTCACCCCTCCACTTT.

The CDR3 here is CASSRFGMDEKLFF. CDR3 nucleotides: TGCGCCAGCAGCCGTTTTGGAATGGATGAAAAACTGTTTTTT. The chain is built from TRBV5-1 and TRBJ1-4; no reliable D call. This CDR3 spans 14 amino acids. V was clipped by 4 bases and J by 6 bases, with 13 bases between them. Germline V gene data show CDR1 as SGHRS and CDR2 as YFSETQ.